This T cell receptor beta chain was captured in a study of T cell repertoires in cytomegalovirus infection. Study-level information: Recently described HLA-C-restricted plus well-studied HLA-B-restricted CMV epitopes were used. It can be stated that public TCR beta signatures indicated CMV infection as well as a matching HLA type.

TCRdb re-derived calls from the reads in MiXCR, one entry per CDR3 protein. The sample records a few hundred thousand distinct CDR3 sequences, around 25% being singletons. Note on this clonotype: The antigen is undetermined.

General study results and limits: Frequencies of public TCR beta families were cumulated, and this identified carriers of CMV plus the relevant HLA. The response measured ex vivo was dominated by TCR beta clonotypes (HLA-C-restricted and CMV-specific).

This receptor was identified in a human donor in good health (CMV status not recorded). Some clones in this sample may be carry-over from other donors' samples. Sequencing was performed on cultured PBMCs, taken from culture after CMV antigen stimulation.

CDR3 amino acids: CASSYGAGRDSGNTIYF. DNA of the CDR3: TGTGCCAGCAGCTACGGCGCGGGCAGAGACTCTGGAAACACCATATATTTT. V gene TRBV7-6 combines with J gene TRBJ1-3; no reliable D call. The germline V gene encodes CDR1 SGHVS and CDR2 FNYEAQ. The ends were cut back, 4 bases at V and 0 bases at J, with 16 bases in the middle. The CDR3 runs 17 residues.